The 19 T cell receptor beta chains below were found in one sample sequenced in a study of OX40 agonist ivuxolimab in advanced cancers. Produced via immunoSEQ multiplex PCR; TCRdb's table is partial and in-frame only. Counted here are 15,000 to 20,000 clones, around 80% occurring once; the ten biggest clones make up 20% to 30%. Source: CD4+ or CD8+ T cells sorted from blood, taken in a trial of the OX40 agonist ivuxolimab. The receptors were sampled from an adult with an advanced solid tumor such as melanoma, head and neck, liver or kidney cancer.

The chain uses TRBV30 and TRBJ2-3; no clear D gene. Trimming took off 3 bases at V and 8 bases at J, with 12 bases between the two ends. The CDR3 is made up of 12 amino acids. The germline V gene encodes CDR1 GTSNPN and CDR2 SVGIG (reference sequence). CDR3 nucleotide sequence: TGTGCCTGGAGCGACCTCACCCGTACGCAGTATTTT. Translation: CAWSDLTRTQYF.

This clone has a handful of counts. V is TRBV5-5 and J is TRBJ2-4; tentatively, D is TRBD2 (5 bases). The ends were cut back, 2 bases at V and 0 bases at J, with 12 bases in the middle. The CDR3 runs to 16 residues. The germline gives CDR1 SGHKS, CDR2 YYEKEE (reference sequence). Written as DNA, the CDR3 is TGTGCCAGCAGCTTAAGTGGCGGGCTAGCCAAAAACATTCAGTACTTC. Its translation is CASSLSGGLAKNIQYF.

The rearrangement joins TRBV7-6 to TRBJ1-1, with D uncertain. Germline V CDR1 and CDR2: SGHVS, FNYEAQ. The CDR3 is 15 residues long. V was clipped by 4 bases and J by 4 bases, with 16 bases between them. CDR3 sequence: CASSSPRGRSTEAFF. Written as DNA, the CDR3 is TGTGCCAGCAGCTCACCTAGAGGGAGGTCCACTGAAGCTTTCTTT.

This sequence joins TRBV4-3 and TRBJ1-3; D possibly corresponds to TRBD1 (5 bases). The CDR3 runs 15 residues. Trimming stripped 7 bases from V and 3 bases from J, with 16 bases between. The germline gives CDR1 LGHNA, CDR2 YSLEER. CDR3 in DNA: TGCGCCAGCACCCCAGGGAGGGGAATTGGAAACACCATATATTTT. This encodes CASTPGRGIGNTIYF.

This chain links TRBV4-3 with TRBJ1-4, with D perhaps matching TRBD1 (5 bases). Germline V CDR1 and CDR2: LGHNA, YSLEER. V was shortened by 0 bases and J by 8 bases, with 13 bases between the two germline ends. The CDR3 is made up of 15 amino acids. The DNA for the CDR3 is TGCGCCAGCAGCCAAGATGGGACGGAGGGAGAAAAACTGTTTTTT. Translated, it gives CASSQDGTEGEKLFF.

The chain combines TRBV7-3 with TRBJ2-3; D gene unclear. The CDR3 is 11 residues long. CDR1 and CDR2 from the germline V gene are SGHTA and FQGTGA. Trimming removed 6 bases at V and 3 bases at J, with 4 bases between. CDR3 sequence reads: CASSLTDTQYF. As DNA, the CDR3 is TGTGCCAGCAGTCTTACAGATACGCAGTATTTT.

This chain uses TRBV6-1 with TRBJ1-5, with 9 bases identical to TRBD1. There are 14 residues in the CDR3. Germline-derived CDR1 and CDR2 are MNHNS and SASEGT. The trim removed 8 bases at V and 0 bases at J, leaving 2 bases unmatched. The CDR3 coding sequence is TGTGCCAGCGGGACAGGGTCTAGCAATCAGCCCCAGCATTTT. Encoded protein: CASGTGSSNQPQHF.

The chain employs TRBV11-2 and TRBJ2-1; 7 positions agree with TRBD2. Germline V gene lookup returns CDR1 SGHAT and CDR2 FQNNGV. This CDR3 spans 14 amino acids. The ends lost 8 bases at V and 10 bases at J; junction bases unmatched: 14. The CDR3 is CASAGGGWIWEQFF. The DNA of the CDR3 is TGTGCCAGCGCTGGGGGGGGATGGATTTGGGAGCAGTTCTTC. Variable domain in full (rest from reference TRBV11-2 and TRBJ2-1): EAGVAQSPRYKIIEKRQSVAFWCNPISGHATLYWYQQILGQGPKLLIQFQNNGVVDDSQLPKDRFSAERLKGVDSTLKIQPAKLEDSAVYLCASAGGGWIWEQFFGPGTRLTVL.

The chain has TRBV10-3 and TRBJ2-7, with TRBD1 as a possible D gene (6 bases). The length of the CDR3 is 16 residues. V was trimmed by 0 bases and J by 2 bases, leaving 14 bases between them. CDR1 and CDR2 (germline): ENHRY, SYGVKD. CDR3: CAISESFRGDTYEQYF. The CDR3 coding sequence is TGTGCCATCAGTGAGTCATTTAGAGGGGACACCTACGAGCAGTACTTC.

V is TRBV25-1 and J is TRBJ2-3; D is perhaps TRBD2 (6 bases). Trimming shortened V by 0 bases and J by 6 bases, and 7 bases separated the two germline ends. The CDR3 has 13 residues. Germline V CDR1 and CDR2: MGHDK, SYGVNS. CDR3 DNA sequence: TGTGCCAGCAGTGAATACGGGGGTGATACGCAGTATTTT. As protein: CASSEYGGDTQYF.

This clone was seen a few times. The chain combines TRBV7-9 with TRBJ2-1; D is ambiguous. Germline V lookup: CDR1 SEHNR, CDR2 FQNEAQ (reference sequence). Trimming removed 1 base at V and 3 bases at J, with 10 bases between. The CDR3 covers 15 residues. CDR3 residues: CASSLGPGNYNEQFF. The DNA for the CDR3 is TGTGCCAGCAGCTTAGGACCAGGAAACTACAATGAGCAGTTCTTC. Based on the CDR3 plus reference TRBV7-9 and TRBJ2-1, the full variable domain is DTGVSQNPRHKITKRGQNVTFRCDPISEHNRLYWYRQTLGQGPEFLTYFQNEAQLEKSRLLSDRFSAERPKGSFSTLEIQRTEQGDSAMYLCASSLGPGNYNEQFFGPGTRLTVL.

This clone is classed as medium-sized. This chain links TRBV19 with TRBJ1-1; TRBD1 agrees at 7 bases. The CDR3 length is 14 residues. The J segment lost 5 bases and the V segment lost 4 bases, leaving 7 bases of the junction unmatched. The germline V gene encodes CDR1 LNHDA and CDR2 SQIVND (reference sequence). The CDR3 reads CASSTRGAGTEAFF. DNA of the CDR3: TGTGCCAGTAGTACCAGGGGGGCTGGGACTGAAGCTTTCTTT.

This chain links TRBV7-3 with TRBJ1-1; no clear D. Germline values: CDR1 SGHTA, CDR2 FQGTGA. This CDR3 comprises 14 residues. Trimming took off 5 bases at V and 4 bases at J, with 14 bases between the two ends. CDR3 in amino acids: CASSPREAGTEAFF. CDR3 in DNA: TGTGCCAGCAGCCCCCGGGAGGCGGGCACTGAAGCTTTCTTT. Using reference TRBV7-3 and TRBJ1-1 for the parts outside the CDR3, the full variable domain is GAGVSQTPSNKVTEKGKYVELRCDPISGHTALYWYRQSLGQGPEFLIYFQGTGAADDSGLPNDRFFAVRPEGSVSTLKIQRTERGDSAVYLCASSPREAGTEAFFGQGTRLTVV.

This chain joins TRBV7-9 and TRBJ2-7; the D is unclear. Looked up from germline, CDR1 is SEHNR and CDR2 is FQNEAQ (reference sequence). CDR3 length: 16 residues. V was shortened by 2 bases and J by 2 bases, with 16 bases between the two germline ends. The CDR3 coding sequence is TGTGCCAGCAGCTTATTCCTCGATAGCTGGGCCTACGAGCAGTACTTC. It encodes CASSLFLDSWAYEQYF. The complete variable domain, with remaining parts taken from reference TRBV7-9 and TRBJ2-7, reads DTGVSQNPRHKITKRGQNVTFRCDPISEHNRLYWYRQTLGQGPEFLTYFQNEAQLEKSRLLSDRFSAERPKGSFSTLEIQRTEQGDSAMYLCASSLFLDSWAYEQYFGPGTRLTVT.

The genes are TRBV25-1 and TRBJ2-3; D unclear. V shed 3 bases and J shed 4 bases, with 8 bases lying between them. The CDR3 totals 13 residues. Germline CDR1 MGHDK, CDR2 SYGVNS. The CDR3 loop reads CASSDVHPDTQYF. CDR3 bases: TGTGCCAGCAGTGATGTCCACCCAGATACGCAGTATTTT. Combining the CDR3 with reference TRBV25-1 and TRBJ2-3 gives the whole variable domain EADIYQTPRYLVIGTGKKITLECSQTMGHDKMYWYQQDPGMELHLIHYSYGVNSTEKGDLSSESTVSRIRTEHFPLTLESARPSHTSQYLCASSDVHPDTQYFGPGTRLTVL.

The CDR3: CASSFSSTDTQYF. The CDR3 DNA sequence: TGTGCCAGCAGTTTTTCTAGCACAGATACGCAGTATTTT. The chain has TRBV27 and TRBJ2-3; D is undetermined. Germline CDR1 and CDR2: MNHEY and SMNVEV (reference sequence). The V gene lost 3 bases and the J gene lost 0 bases, with 4 bases spanning the gap. This CDR3 region has 13 residues.

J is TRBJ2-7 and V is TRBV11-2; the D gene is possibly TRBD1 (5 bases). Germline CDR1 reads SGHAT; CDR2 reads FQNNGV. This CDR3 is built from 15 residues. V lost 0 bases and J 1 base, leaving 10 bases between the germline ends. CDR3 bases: TGTGCCAGCAGCTTAGAGCAGGGAAGATCCTACGAGCAGTACTTC. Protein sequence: CASSLEQGRSYEQYF.

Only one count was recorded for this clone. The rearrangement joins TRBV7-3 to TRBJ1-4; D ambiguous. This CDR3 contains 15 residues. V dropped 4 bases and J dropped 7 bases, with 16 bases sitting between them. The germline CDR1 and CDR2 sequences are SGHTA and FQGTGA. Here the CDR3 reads CASSYLGGRVEKLFF. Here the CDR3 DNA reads TGTGCCAGCAGCTACTTGGGTGGACGGGTTGAAAAACTGTTTTTT.

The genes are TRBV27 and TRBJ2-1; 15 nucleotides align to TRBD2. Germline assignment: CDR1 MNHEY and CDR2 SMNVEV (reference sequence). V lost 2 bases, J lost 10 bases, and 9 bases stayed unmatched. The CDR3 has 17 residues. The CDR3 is CASSLPWTSGRGREQFF. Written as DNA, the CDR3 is TGTGCCAGCAGTTTACCCTGGACTAGCGGGAGGGGGAGGGAGCAGTTCTTC.